Listed below are T cell receptor beta chains from one sample, sequenced in a study of T cell repertoires in cytomegalovirus infection. TCRdb redid the calling of the reads with MiXCR, one entry per CDR3 protein. Of about 530,000 distinct CDR3 sequences listed, about a quarter are singletons. Sequencing was performed on PBMCs. All receptors derive from a human donor in good health (CMV status not recorded). Some clones in this sample may be carry-over from other donors' samples. CDR3s include the opening cysteine and the closing phenylalanine or tryptophan. The D gene is left open where the match is weak. Not all rows give a size; the values are once, few, many and, for expanded clones, a class.

CDR3aa,CDR3nt,v_gene,abundance,d_gene,j_gene
CATSDPRQGWTGELFF,TGTGCCACCAGTGACCCAAGACAGGGGTGGACCGGGGAGCTGTTTTTT,TRBV24-1,.,TRBD1,TRBJ2-2
CASSLGQGHNSPLHF,TGTGCCAGCAGTCTCGGACAGGGCCATAATTCACCCCTCCACTTT,TRBV13,.,TRBD1,TRBJ1-6
CAPGGGSYYNEQFF,TGTGCCCCCGGAGGTGGGAGCTATTACAATGAGCAGTTCTTC,TRBV27,.,.,TRBJ2-1
CASSPSGAQYF,TGTGCCAGCAGCCCCTCCGGGGCCCAGTACTTC,TRBV7-2,many,.,TRBJ2-5
CASRKGGRPGNTIYF,TGTGCCAGCAGAAAGGGTGGAAGGCCTGGGAACACCATATATTTT,TRBV3-2,once,.,TRBJ1-3
CASRKTGGDTQYF,TGTGCCAGCAGAAAGACGGGAGGGGATACGCAGTATTTT,TRBV6-5,few,TRBD2,TRBJ2-3
CASGRTDREETQYF,TGTGCTAGTGGTAGAACGGACAGGGAAGAGACCCAGTACTTC,TRBV12-5,many,TRBD1,TRBJ2-5
CASSPRAGGEKLFF,TGTGCCAGCAGCCCCCGCGCGGGCGGTGAAAAACTGTTTTTT,TRBV14,few,.,TRBJ1-4
CASSLVVAAEQFF,TGTGCCAGCAGCTTAGTTGTAGCTGCTGAGCAGTTCTTC,TRBV7-2,few,.,TRBJ2-1
CASRKRGPSSYNSPPHF,TGTGCCAGCAGGAAGCGGGGCCCGAGCTCCTATAATTCACCCCCCCACTTT,TRBV27,.,.,TRBJ1-6
CASTPTGAGDYEQYF,TGTGCCAGCACCCCCACGGGGGCGGGGGACTACGAGCAGTACTTC,TRBV6-5,.,.,TRBJ2-7
CASSPPFREETQYF,TGTGCCAGCTCACCACCCTTTAGGGAAGAGACCCAGTACTTC,TRBV18,few,.,TRBJ2-5
CASSYAPHVGQFF,TGTGCCAGCAGTTACGCTCCGCATGTGGGACAGTTCTTC,TRBV6-1,.,.,TRBJ2-1
CASSLSGVLSGELFF,TGTGCCAGCAGCCTTTCGGGAGTGCTGAGCGGGGAGCTGTTTTTT,TRBV6-2/TRBV6-3,few,.,TRBJ2-2
CASLAGYSNQPQHF,TGTGCCAGCCTGGCTGGTTATAGCAATCAGCCCCAGCATTTT,TRBV28,few,.,TRBJ1-5
CASSEGASEVNEQFF,TGTGCCAGCAGTGAAGGGGCTAGCGAAGTGAATGAGCAGTTCTTC,TRBV25-1,.,.,TRBJ2-1
CASSLASGRQAGANVLTF,TGTGCCAGCAGCTTGGCTAGCGGGAGACAGGCTGGGGCCAACGTCCTGACTTTC,TRBV7-3,many,TRBD2,TRBJ2-6
CSASRGDTDTQYF,TGCAGTGCCTCCAGGGGGGACACAGATACGCAGTATTTT,TRBV20-1,.,.,TRBJ2-3
CASSLYWRASRETQYF,TGTGCCAGCAGTTTATATTGGAGGGCCTCTAGGGAGACCCAGTACTTC,TRBV27,.,.,TRBJ2-5
CASSFTGYEQYF,TGTGCCAGCAGTTTTACGGGCTACGAGCAGTACTTC,TRBV7-8,few,.,TRBJ2-7
CATSSARDIVWDTQYF,TGTGCCACCAGCAGTGCCCGGGATATCGTATGGGATACGCAGTATTTT,TRBV15,few,.,TRBJ2-3
CASSEYQGFRNEQFF,TGTGCCAGCAGTGAATACCAAGGCTTTCGCAATGAGCAGTTCTTC,TRBV25-1,.,.,TRBJ2-1
CASSWGPGNSNQPQHF,TGTGCCAGCAGCTGGGGGCCGGGAAATAGCAATCAGCCCCAGCATTTT,TRBV5-6,few,.,TRBJ1-5
CASSAPWSSYNSPLHF,TGTGCCAGCAGCGCTCCGTGGAGCTCCTATAATTCACCCCTCCACTTT,TRBV5-8,.,.,TRBJ1-6
CASSLDPGAVTDTQYF,TGTGCCAGCAGCTTAGATCCAGGGGCGGTCACAGATACGCAGTATTTT,TRBV7-6,few,.,TRBJ2-3
CASSLRPGWANTEAFF,TGTGCCAGCAGCTTAAGGCCGGGGTGGGCAAACACTGAAGCTTTCTTT,TRBV7-8,many,.,TRBJ1-1
CASSYRGPGYYEQYF,TGTGCCAGCAGTTACCGGGGACCGGGATACTACGAGCAGTACTTC,TRBV6-2/TRBV6-3,.,.,TRBJ2-7
CASRPTSGINTGELFF,TGTGCCAGCAGGCCTACTAGCGGGATTAACACCGGGGAGCTGTTTTTT,TRBV28,.,TRBD2,TRBJ2-2
CATSPQGNYGYTF,TGTGCCACCAGCCCACAGGGGAACTATGGCTACACCTTC,TRBV15,.,TRBD1,TRBJ1-2
CASSLGFSGRAVDEQFF,TGTGCCAGCAGCCTAGGCTTTAGCGGGAGGGCCGTCGATGAGCAGTTCTTC,TRBV7-2,many,TRBD2,TRBJ2-1
CASSQDGGAGGVGSTDTQYF,TGCGCCAGCAGCCAAGACGGAGGAGCGGGAGGGGTAGGGAGCACAGATACGCAGTATTTT,TRBV4-1,.,TRBD2,TRBJ2-3
CASSDGTSGISGANVLTF,TGTGCCAGCAGTGATGGGACTAGCGGAATCTCTGGGGCCAACGTCCTGACTTTC,TRBV6-5,few,TRBD2,TRBJ2-6
CASSGDRAYEQYF,TGTGCCAGCAGTGGGGACAGGGCCTACGAGCAGTACTTC,TRBV2,.,TRBD1,TRBJ2-7
CASKGRDPAGNEQFF,TGCGCCAGCAAGGGGCGGGACCCTGCGGGCAATGAGCAGTTCTTC,TRBV5-1,few,.,TRBJ2-1
CATAVANEQFF,TGTGCCACCGCGGTTGCGAATGAGCAGTTCTTC,TRBV12-3/TRBV12-4,many,.,TRBJ2-1
CSANPAGRNEQFF,TGCAGTGCTAATCCGGCGGGACGAAATGAGCAGTTCTTC,TRBV20-1,.,.,TRBJ2-1
CASSSYTGKNYNEQFF,TGTGCCAGCAGTTCGTATACAGGGAAAAACTACAATGAGCAGTTCTTC,TRBV6-2/TRBV6-3,few,.,TRBJ2-1
CASSLWGLDEKLFF,TGTGCCAGCAGCTTGTGGGGGCTTGATGAAAAACTGTTTTTT,TRBV7-8,many,.,TRBJ1-4
CASSLKWTRITDTQYF,TGCGCCAGCAGCCTCAAATGGACTCGGATCACAGATACGCAGTATTTT,TRBV4-1,few,.,TRBJ2-3
CASSPRLSPDTQYF,TGTGCCAGCAGCCCTCGCCTGTCCCCAGATACGCAGTATTTT,TRBV13,.,.,TRBJ2-3
CASSIPGADTQYF,TGTGCCAGCAGCATCCCTGGGGCAGATACGCAGTATTTT,TRBV6-5,.,.,TRBJ2-3
CASSLVLAGKEETQYF,TGTGCCAGCAGCTTAGTACTAGCGGGGAAAGAAGAGACCCAGTACTTC,TRBV7-9,.,TRBD2,TRBJ2-5
CASSAALRSYNEQFF,TGTGCCAGCAGTGCCGCACTTCGCTCCTACAATGAGCAGTTCTTC,TRBV6-1,many,.,TRBJ2-1
CASSLAIGQGRSYEQYF,TGTGCCAGCAGTTTAGCTATAGGACAGGGGAGATCCTACGAGCAGTACTTC,TRBV12-3/TRBV12-4,.,TRBD1,TRBJ2-7
CASRYNTGELFF,TGTGCCAGCAGATATAACACCGGGGAGCTGTTTTTT,TRBV12-3/TRBV12-4,many,.,TRBJ2-2
CAIRITDTQYF,TGTGCCATCAGAATTACGGATACGCAGTATTTT,TRBV10-3,.,.,TRBJ2-3
CSARDGRGSGRDSSYNEQFF,TGCAGTGCTAGAGATGGCCGGGGTAGCGGGAGGGACAGCTCCTACAATGAGCAGTTCTTC,TRBV20-1,.,TRBD2,TRBJ2-1
CASKDRSNQPQHF,TGTGCCAGCAAGGACAGGTCCAATCAGCCCCAGCATTTT,TRBV2,.,TRBD1,TRBJ1-5
CASSPAPRDTGELFF,TGTGCCAGCAGCCCGGCCCCGAGGGACACCGGGGAGCTGTTTTTT,TRBV27,.,.,TRBJ2-2
CAISGSSTYGYTF,TGTGCCATCTCAGGCAGTTCAACCTATGGCTACACCTTC,TRBV10-3,few,.,TRBJ1-2
CASSIVPRPANEQFF,TGTGCCAGTAGTATAGTTCCCCGGCCGGCCAATGAGCAGTTCTTC,TRBV19,few,.,TRBJ2-1
CATSRTATSGRFYNEQFF,TGTGCCACCAGCAGGACGGCGACTAGCGGGAGGTTTTACAATGAGCAGTTCTTC,TRBV15,.,TRBD2,TRBJ2-1
CASSYGQGGGYTF,TGTGCCAGCAGCTACGGACAGGGTGGTGGCTACACCTTC,TRBV6-1,many,TRBD1,TRBJ1-2